The subject of this entry is one TCR beta chain. As yet, its antigen is unknown. The PCR employed 60 Vbeta primers together with 13 Jbeta primers. The protocol was immunoSEQ multiplex PCR, while the TCRdb copy is restricted to in-frame clones and leaves out a portion. This sample lists fewer than 150,000 clones; its ten largest clones have 1.5% to 2.5%. The sample is drawn from a study of cytomegalovirus exposure and HLA in healthy donors. Study-wide results and caveats: Analyzed later, association rates of TCRs varied across HLA loci, with DRB1 most and HLA-C fewest.

CDR1 is LNHDA, CDR2 SQIVND, per germline (reference sequence). The CDR3 covers 13 residues. Trimming took 6 bases from V and 4 from J, leaving 10 bases between them. V is TRBV19 and J is TRBJ1-3; no clear D. The TCR was taken from a woman aged 60-75 years in good health and CMV-seronegative. Material for sequencing was PBMCs. CDR3 sequence reads: CASRGAPGNTIYF. CDR3 coding DNA: TGTGCCAGTAGGGGAGCACCCGGAAACACCATATATTTT.